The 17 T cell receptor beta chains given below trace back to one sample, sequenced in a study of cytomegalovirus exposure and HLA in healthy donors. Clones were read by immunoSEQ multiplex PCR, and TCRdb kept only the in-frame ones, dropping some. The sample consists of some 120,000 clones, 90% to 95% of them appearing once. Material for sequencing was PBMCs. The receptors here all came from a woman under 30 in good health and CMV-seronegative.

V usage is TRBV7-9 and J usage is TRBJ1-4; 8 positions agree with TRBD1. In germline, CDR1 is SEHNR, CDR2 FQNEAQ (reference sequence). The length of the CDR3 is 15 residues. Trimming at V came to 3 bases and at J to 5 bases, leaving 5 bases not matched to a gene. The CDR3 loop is CASSLTGVGNEKLFF. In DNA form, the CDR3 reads TGTGCCAGCAGCTTGACAGGGGTCGGAAATGAAAAACTGTTTTTT.

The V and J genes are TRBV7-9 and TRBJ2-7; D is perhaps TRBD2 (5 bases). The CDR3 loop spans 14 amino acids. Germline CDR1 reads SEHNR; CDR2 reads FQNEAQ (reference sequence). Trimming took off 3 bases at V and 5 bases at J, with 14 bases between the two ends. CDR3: CASSFDGEGNEQYF. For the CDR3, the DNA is TGTGCCAGCAGCTTCGACGGAGAGGGAAACGAGCAGTACTTC.

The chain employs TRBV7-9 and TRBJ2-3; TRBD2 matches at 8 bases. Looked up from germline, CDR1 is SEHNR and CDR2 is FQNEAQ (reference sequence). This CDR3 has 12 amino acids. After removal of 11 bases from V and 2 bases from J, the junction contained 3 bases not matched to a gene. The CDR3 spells CAASGPTDTQYF. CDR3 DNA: TGTGCCGCTAGCGGGCCCACAGATACGCAGTATTTT.

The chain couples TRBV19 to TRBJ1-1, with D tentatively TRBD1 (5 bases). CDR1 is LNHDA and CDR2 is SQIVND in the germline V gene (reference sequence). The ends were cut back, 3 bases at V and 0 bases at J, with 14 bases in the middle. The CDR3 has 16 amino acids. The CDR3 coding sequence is TGTGCCAGTAGTATTTCGGACATCACAATGAACACTGAAGCTTTCTTT. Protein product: CASSISDITMNTEAFF.

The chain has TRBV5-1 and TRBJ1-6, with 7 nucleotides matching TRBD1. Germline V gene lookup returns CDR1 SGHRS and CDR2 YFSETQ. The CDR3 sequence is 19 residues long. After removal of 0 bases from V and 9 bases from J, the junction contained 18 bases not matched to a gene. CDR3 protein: CASSLADSGTTGRSSPLHF. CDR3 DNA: TGCGCCAGCAGCTTGGCAGACTCCGGGACGACAGGGCGAAGTTCACCCCTCCACTTT.

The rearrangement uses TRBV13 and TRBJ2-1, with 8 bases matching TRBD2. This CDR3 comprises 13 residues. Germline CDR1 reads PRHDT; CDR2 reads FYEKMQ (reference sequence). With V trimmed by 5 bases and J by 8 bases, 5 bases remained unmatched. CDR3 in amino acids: CASSPVAGHEQFF. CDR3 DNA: TGTGCCAGCAGCCCCGTAGCGGGACATGAGCAGTTCTTC.

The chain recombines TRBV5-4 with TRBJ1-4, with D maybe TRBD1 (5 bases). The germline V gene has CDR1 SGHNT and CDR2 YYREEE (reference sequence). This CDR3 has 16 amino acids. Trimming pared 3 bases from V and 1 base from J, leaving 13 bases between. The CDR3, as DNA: TGTGCCAGCAGCTCGAGTGGACACGGAACTAATGAAAAACTGTTTTTT. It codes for CASSSSGHGTNEKLFF.

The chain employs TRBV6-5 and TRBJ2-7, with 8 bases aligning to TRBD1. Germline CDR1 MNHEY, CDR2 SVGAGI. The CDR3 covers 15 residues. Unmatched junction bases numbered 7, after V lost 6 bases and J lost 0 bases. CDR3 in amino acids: CASRPRTGSSYEQYF. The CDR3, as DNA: TGTGCCAGCAGACCCCGGACAGGGAGCTCCTACGAGCAGTACTTC.

CDR3 sequence reads: CAWSVGQGETQYF. In nucleotides, the CDR3 is TGTGCCTGGAGTGTTGGACAGGGAGAGACCCAGTACTTC. The chain is built from TRBV30 and TRBJ2-5; the match to TRBD1 covers 8 bases. The V and J ends lost 0 bases and 4 bases, in that order; junction bases with no gene match: 1. Per germline, CDR1 GTSNPN and CDR2 SVGIG (reference sequence). This CDR3 is 13 amino acids long.

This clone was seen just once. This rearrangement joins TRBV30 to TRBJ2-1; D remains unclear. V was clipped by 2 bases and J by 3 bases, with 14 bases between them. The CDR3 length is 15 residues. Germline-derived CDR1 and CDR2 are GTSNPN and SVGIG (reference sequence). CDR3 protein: CAWSPYAQNYNEQFF. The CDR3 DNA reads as TGTGCCTGGAGTCCATACGCACAGAACTACAATGAGCAGTTCTTC.

CDR3 amino acids: CASSLVYRFGGAIYF. CDR3 sequence (DNA): TGTGCCAGCAGTTTGGTGTACAGGTTTGGGGGGGCCATATATTTT. The chain links TRBV27 to TRBJ1-3, with a weak D call TRBD1 (5 bases). This CDR3 is built from 15 residues. The germline V and J ends were trimmed by 3 bases and 11 bases, with 20 bases remaining between them. Germline loops: CDR1 MNHEY, CDR2 SMNVEV (reference sequence).

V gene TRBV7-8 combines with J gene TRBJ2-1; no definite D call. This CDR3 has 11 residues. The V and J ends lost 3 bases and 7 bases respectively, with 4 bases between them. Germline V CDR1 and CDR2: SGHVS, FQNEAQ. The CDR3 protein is CASSFVNEQFF. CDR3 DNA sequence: TGTGCCAGCAGCTTCGTTAATGAGCAGTTCTTC.

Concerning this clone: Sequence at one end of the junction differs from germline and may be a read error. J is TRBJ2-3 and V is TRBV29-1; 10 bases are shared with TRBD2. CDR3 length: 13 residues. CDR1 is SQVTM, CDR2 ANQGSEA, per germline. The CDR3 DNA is TGCAGCATCTTAGCGGGAGGCACCGATACGCAGTATTTT. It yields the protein CSILAGGTDTQYF.

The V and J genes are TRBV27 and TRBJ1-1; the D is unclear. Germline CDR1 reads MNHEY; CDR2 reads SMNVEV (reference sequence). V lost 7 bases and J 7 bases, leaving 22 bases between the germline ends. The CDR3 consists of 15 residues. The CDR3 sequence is CASILTNGRENEAFF. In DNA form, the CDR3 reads TGTGCCAGCATTCTCACCAACGGCCGGGAAAATGAAGCTTTCTTT.

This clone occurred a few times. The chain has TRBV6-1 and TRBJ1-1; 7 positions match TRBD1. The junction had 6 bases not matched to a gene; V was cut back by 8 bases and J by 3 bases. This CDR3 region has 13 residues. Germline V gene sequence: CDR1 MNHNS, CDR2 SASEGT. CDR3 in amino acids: CASSMTGYTEAFF. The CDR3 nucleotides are TGTGCCAGCTCGATGACAGGGTACACTGAAGCTTTCTTT.

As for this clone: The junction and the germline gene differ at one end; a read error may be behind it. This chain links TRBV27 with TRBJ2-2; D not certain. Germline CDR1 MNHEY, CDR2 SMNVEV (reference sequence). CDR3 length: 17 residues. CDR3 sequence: CASSLSIWALSTRELFF. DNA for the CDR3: TGTGCCAGCAGTTTATCGATCTGGGCCCTTTCCACCCGGGAGCTGTTTTTT.

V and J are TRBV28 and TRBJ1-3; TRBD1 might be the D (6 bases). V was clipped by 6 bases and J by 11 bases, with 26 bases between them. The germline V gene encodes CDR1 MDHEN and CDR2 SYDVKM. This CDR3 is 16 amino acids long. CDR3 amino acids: CASSRTLGAADGPIYF. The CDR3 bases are TGTGCCAGCAGCCGGACCCTGGGGGCCGCGGATGGTCCCATATATTTT. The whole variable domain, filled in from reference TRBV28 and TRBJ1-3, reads DVKVTQSSRYLVKRTGEKVFLECVQDMDHENMFWYRQDPGLGLRLIYFSYDVKMKEKGDIPEGYSVSREKKERFSLILESASTNQTSMYLCASSRTLGAADGPIYFGEGSWLTVV.